One sample yielded the 18 T cell receptor beta chains listed below, sequenced in a study of STAT5B mutations in CD4+ large granular lymphocyte leukemia. The assay was immunoSEQ multiplex PCR, and TCRdb's table has in-frame clones only and misses some. This sample carries more than 20,000 clones, roughly three quarters of them seen once, and the ten largest clones take roughly 0.4%. Sequenced: CD4+ T cells from blood buffy coats. The receptors derive from a human donor in good health.

The chain couples TRBV5-6 to TRBJ2-1; 7 nucleotides line up with TRBD1. After removal of 3 bases from V and 0 bases from J, the junction contained 6 bases not matched to a gene. The CDR3 has 16 amino acids. The germline gives CDR1 SGHDT, CDR2 YYEEEE. The CDR3 sequence: CASSSLTGSSYNEQFF. In nucleotides, the CDR3 is TGTGCCAGCAGCTCGCTGACAGGGAGCTCCTACAATGAGCAGTTCTTC.

The chain combines TRBV11-3 with TRBJ2-2; the match to TRBD2 covers 13 bases. The ends lost 5 bases at V and 3 bases at J; junction bases unmatched: 9. This CDR3 has 18 residues. Germline V gene data show CDR1 as SGHNT and CDR2 as YENEEA. CDR3 in amino acids: CASSPRTSGRRDTGELFF. CDR3 DNA: TGTGCCAGCAGCCCCCGGACTAGCGGGAGAAGGGACACCGGGGAGCTGTTTTTT.

The chain carries TRBV2 and TRBJ1-5; D may be TRBD1 (5 bases). This CDR3 comprises 16 residues. CDR1 SNHLY and CDR2 FYNNEI come from the germline V gene. V lost 2 bases, J lost 2 bases, and 13 bases lay in between. This CDR3 is CASSEKSGRGNQPQHF. As DNA, the CDR3 is TGTGCCAGCAGTGAAAAAAGCGGCAGGGGCAATCAGCCCCAGCATTTT.

This clone was counted once. The gene calls are TRBV30 and TRBJ2-7; D perhaps matches TRBD1 (5 bases). V lost 3 bases and J 10 bases, leaving 19 bases between the germline ends. The CDR3 length is 13 residues. Germline V gene lookup returns CDR1 GTSNPN and CDR2 SVGIG (reference sequence). In nucleotides, the CDR3 is TGTGCCTGGAGAACTTCTGGCAGGGATCTCCAGTACTTC. It yields the protein CAWRTSGRDLQYF.

This clone has more than one count but fewer than ten. V gene TRBV27 combines with J gene TRBJ2-2, with 10 bases aligning to TRBD1. Losses at the gene ends were 6 bases for V and 6 bases for J; bases not matched to a gene: 7. Germline values: CDR1 MNHEY, CDR2 SMNVEV (reference sequence). The CDR3 is 15 residues long. Here the CDR3 reads CASSPGTGVAGELFF. The DNA of the CDR3 is TGTGCCAGCAGCCCCGGGACAGGGGTTGCCGGGGAGCTGTTTTTT.

This chain links TRBV6-5 with TRBJ2-5; D call uncertain. The J call could be wrong; TRBJ2-7 is a better fit for the DNA end. The CDR3 spans 14 residues. Germline assignment: CDR1 MNHEY and CDR2 SVGAGI. For the CDR3, the DNA is TGTGCCAGCAGTTCCTCCAATCCCTCCTACGAGCAGTACTTC. Its translation: CASSSSNPSYEQYF.

This clone came up a few times. The J gene is TRBJ1-1, the V gene TRBV29-1; no firm D call. Germline V gives CDR1 SQVTM, CDR2 ANQGSEA. Trimming shortened V by 6 bases and J by 3 bases, and 14 bases separated the two germline ends. This CDR3 has 13 residues. The CDR3, as DNA: TGCAGCGTAGGATGGGCCCTGGACACTGAAGCTTTCTTT. This encodes CSVGWALDTEAFF. The full variable domain, with the rest looked up from reference TRBV29-1 and TRBJ1-1, is SAVISQKPSRDICQRGTSLTIQCQVDSQVTMMFWYRQQPGQSLTLIATANQGSEATYESGFVIDKFPISRPNLTFSTLTVSNMSPEDSSIYLCSVGWALDTEAFFGQGTRLTVV.

CDR3 protein: CASSQVTSRETQYF. The CDR3 bases are TGTGCCAGCAGCCAGGTTACTAGCCGAGAGACCCAGTACTTC. The chain combines TRBV7-9 with TRBJ2-5, with D perhaps TRBD2 (6 bases). CDR1 SEHNR and CDR2 FQNEAQ come from the germline V gene (reference sequence). V lost 5 bases and J 4 bases, leaving 14 bases between the germline ends. The CDR3 runs to 14 residues.

This chain links TRBV2 with TRBJ2-5; TRBD1 agrees at 8 bases. Germline lookup yields CDR1 SNHLY and CDR2 FYNNEI. This CDR3 has 14 amino acids. After removal of 4 bases from V and 4 bases from J, the junction contained 5 bases not matched to a gene. The CDR3 sequence is CASSGRQGRETQYF. In DNA form, the CDR3 reads TGTGCCAGCAGTGGAAGACAGGGGCGAGAGACCCAGTACTTC.

The chain links TRBV19 to TRBJ1-4; D is unresolved. This CDR3 has 17 residues. V lost 0 bases, J lost 8 bases, and 19 bases lay in between. Germline V gives CDR1 LNHDA, CDR2 SQIVND (reference sequence). CDR3 sequence reads: CASSIDTWQRKAEKLFF. DNA for the CDR3: TGTGCCAGTAGTATAGATACGTGGCAGAGGAAGGCGGAAAAACTGTTTTTT.

The chain uses TRBV7-9 and TRBJ1-2; D not certain. The CDR3 totals 14 residues. Trimming removed 1 base at V and 2 bases at J, with 8 bases between. Germline-derived CDR1 and CDR2 are SEHNR and FQNEAQ (reference sequence). CDR3 protein: CASSLGEMNYGYTF. The CDR3 nucleotides are TGTGCCAGCAGCTTAGGAGAGATGAACTATGGCTACACCTTC.

The chain links TRBV4-1 to TRBJ2-1, with 7 bases lining up with TRBD2. Germline CDR1 is MGHRA and CDR2 is YSYEKL. The CDR3 is made up of 16 amino acids. Unmatched junction bases numbered 6, after V lost 2 bases and J lost 2 bases. In DNA, the CDR3 is TGCGCCAGCAGCCAATCTCCTAGCGGTGCCTACAATGAGCAGTTCTTC. Translating gives CASSQSPSGAYNEQFF.

The rearrangement joins TRBV25-1 to TRBJ2-4, with D unclear. The CDR3 covers 16 residues. Trimming removed 0 bases at V and 3 bases at J, with 12 bases between. Germline V gives CDR1 MGHDK, CDR2 SYGVNS. The CDR3 nucleotides read TGTGCCAGCAGTGAATACATATCCGACGGCAAAAACATTCAGTACTTC. Its protein is CASSEYISDGKNIQYF. Variable domain in full (rest from reference TRBV25-1 and TRBJ2-4): EADIYQTPRYLVIGTGKKITLECSQTMGHDKMYWYQQDPGMELHLIHYSYGVNSTEKGDLSSESTVSRIRTEHFPLTLESARPSHTSQYLCASSEYISDGKNIQYFGAGTRLSVL.

This clone was found once. The chain is built from TRBV4-1 and TRBJ1-3, with 10 bases that match TRBD1. Looked up from germline, CDR1 is MGHRA and CDR2 is YSYEKL. CDR3 length: 15 residues. V shed 3 bases, J shed 4 bases, and the junction held 3 bases outside the gene matches. The chain's CDR3 is CASSQTGGTGNTIYF. CDR3 DNA: TGCGCCAGCAGCCAGACAGGGGGCACAGGAAACACCATATATTTT.

V is TRBV2 and J is TRBJ1-1; D is uncertain. Per germline, CDR1 SNHLY and CDR2 FYNNEI. The CDR3 has 13 amino acids. V dropped 0 bases and J dropped 8 bases, with 10 bases sitting between them. This chain's CDR3 is CASSEAGRVEAFF. The DNA for the CDR3 is TGTGCCAGCAGTGAAGCTGGGAGGGTAGAAGCTTTCTTT. Supplemented by reference TRBV2 and TRBJ1-1, the full variable domain reads EPEVTQTPSHQVTQMGQEVILRCVPISNHLYFYWYRQILGQKVEFLVSFYNNEISEKSEIFDDQFSVERPDGSNFTLKIRSTKLEDSAMYFCASSEAGRVEAFFGQGTRLTVV.

The V gene is TRBV2, the J gene TRBJ2-6, with no clear D. CDR1 SNHLY and CDR2 FYNNEI come from the germline V gene. The germline V and J ends were trimmed by 7 bases and 0 bases, with 13 bases remaining between them. The CDR3 is made up of 16 amino acids. CDR3 DNA: TGTGCCAGCACCCATGACACCTTCTCTGGGGCCAACGTCCTGACTTTC. It translates to CASTHDTFSGANVLTF.

V and J are TRBV19 and TRBJ1-1, with 8 bases fitting TRBD1. With 7 bases clipped from V and 2 bases from J, the junction kept 9 bases outside the gene matches. The CDR3 consists of 15 residues. Germline values: CDR1 LNHDA, CDR2 SQIVND (reference sequence). The CDR3 sequence: CASTTDRVGNTEAFF. CDR3 DNA: TGTGCCAGTACCACGGACAGGGTAGGCAACACTGAAGCTTTCTTT.

A single count supports this clone. V gene TRBV5-5 combines with J gene TRBJ2-7, with D possibly being TRBD1 or TRBD2 (5 bases each). V was trimmed by 6 bases and J by 2 bases, leaving 15 bases between them. Looked up from germline, CDR1 is SGHKS and CDR2 is YYEKEE (reference sequence). There are 14 residues in the CDR3. The chain's CDR3 is CASNQPGPPYEQYF. The CDR3 DNA is TGTGCCAGCAACCAACCGGGACCCCCCTACGAGCAGTACTTC. Full variable domain (outside the CDR3, taken from reference TRBV5-5 and TRBJ2-7): DAGVTQSPTHLIKTRGQQVTLRCSPISGHKSVSWYQQVLGQGPQFIFQYYEKEERGRGNFPDRFSARQFPNYSSELNVNALLLGDSALYLCASNQPGPPYEQYFGPGTRLTVT.